This T cell receptor beta chain is from a study of blood T cell repertoires in COVID-19. At the level of the study: Sites in the United States, Italy and Spain provided acute and convalescent COVID-19 samples.

Followed longitudinally, the Seattle patients had been enrolled during active infection. Per the original data handling: Quantification of nucleated cells was approximated via reference gene primer amplification. Using immunoSEQ multiplex PCR, the repertoire was profiled, and TCRdb retains in-frame clones only, with some absent. V, J and clone size reflect that table, while D and trimming were determined from the DNA. The sample has approximately 500,000 clones; 70% to 90% are singletons. This receptor was obtained from a woman aged 45-60 years with COVID-19, enrolled during active disease. Source material: peripheral blood.

The CDR3: CASSQFPQETQYF. DNA for the CDR3: TGTGCCAGCAGCCAGTTTCCCCAGGAGACCCAGTACTTC. The chain joins TRBV3-1 (or the pseudogene TRBV3-2) to TRBJ2-5; unclear D gene. V lost 3 bases and J lost 5, with 10 bases in between. The germline V gene encodes CDR1 LGHDT and CDR2 YNNKEL (reference sequence). The CDR3 covers 13 residues.